The table lists the clone carrying this T cell receptor (beta chain) with a few counts. The target antigen is unknown. Germline loops: CDR1 GTSNPN, CDR2 SVGIG (reference sequence). The CDR3 contains 13 residues. V lost 3 bases and J 5 bases, leaving 13 bases between the germline ends. Based on CD45RO/CCR7/CD25/CD127/CD95/CD27, CD4+ regulatory, stem cell-like memory, naive and central memory cells were sorted. Sequencing targeted expressed TCRB transcripts, as all isolated RNA had been reverse transcribed. Assay used: immunoSEQ multiplex PCR; TCRdb lists only in-frame clones, some missing. In the table there are 600,000 or so clones, over 12% of which are singletons. This sample was included in a study of beta chain features in type 1 diabetes. General observations from the study: In every one of the four CD4+ subsets, TCRB CDR3s were moderately but significantly shorter in Type 1 diabetes patients. Type 1 diabetes patients showed fewer insertions and more deletions at VDJ junctions.

The TCR comes from a young man with type 1 diabetes. Material: naive CD4+ T cells from blood. The J gene is TRBJ2-5, the V gene TRBV30; D is ambiguous. The CDR3 DNA reads as TGTGCCTGGAGCCCGGGTGGCGTGGAGACCCAGTACTTC. This codes for CAWSPGGVETQYF.